This record concerns one T cell receptor (beta chain) sequence. Antigen specificity is unknown. The data were obtained in a study of CD8 T cells in Susac syndrome. Findings and limits, study-wide: The study's TCR sequencing and HLA analysis drew on a certain number of individuals. That number was acknowledged as relatively small.

While serving as controls, healthy donors were matched for age and sex. FACS was used to enrich TEMRA cells, whereas the CD8+ and CD4+ T cells were obtained by negative isolation. It was with random hexamers that roughly 0.45 to 1 ug RNA was reverse transcribed. Amplification of TCR beta CDR3 was carried out by immunoSEQ multiplex PCR, which covered 54 Vbeta and 13 Jbeta segments. TCRdb itself ran the immunoSEQ multiplex PCR reads through MiXCR, one entry per CDR3 protein. Counted here are approximately 100,000 distinct CDR3 sequences, around 92% occurring once; the ten biggest clones make up approximately 0.12%. Trimming removed 8 bases at V and 10 bases at J, with 20 bases between. Per germline, CDR1 MNHEY and CDR2 SVGAGI. The CDR3 extends over 14 amino acids.

The source material was CD8+ T cells from PBMCs. The TCR sequence derives from a human donor in good health. This chain links TRBV6-5 with TRBJ1-4; possible D gene TRBD1, 6 bases. CDR3 in DNA: TGTGCCAGCGGACGACCGGGACAACTTGGAAAACTGTTTTTT. Its protein product is CASGRPGQLGKLFF.